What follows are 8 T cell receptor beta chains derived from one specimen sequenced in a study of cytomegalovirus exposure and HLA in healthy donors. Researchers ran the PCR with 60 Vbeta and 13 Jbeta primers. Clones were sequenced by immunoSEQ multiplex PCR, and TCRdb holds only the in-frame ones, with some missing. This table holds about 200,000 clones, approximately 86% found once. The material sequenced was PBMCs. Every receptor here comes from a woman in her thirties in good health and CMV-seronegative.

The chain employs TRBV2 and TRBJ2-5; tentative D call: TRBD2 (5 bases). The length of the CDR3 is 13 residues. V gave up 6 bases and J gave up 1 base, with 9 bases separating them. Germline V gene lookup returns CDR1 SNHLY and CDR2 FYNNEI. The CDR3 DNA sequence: TGTGCCAGCAGCGGAGGCCTCCAAGAGACCCAGTACTTC. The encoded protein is CASSGGLQETQYF.

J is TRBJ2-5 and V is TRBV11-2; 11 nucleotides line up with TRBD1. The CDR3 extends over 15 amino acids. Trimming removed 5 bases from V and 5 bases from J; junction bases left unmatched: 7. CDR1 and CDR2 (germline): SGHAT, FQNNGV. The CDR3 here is CASSPGTGGVETQYF. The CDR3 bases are TGTGCCAGCAGCCCGGGGACAGGGGGGGTGGAGACCCAGTACTTC.

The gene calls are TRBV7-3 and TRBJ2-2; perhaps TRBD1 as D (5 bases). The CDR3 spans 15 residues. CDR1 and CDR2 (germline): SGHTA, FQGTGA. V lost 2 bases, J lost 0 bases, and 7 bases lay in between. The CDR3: CASSLGRANTGELFF. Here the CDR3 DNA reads TGTGCCAGCAGCTTAGGCAGGGCGAACACCGGGGAGCTGTTTTTT.

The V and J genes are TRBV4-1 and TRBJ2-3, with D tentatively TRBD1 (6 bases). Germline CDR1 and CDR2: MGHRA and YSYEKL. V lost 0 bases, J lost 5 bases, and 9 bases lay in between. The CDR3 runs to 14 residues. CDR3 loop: CASSQESRGDTQYF. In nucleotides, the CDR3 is TGCGCCAGCAGCCAAGAAAGCAGGGGAGATACGCAGTATTTT.

CDR3 bases: TGCGCCAGCAGCTTGGAGTCTAGCGGGGCCTACGAGCAGTACTTC. Protein sequence: CASSLESSGAYEQYF. The chain is built from TRBV5-1 and TRBJ2-7; 9 bases are a match to TRBD2. V lost 0 bases, J lost 2 bases, and 3 bases stayed unmatched. The germline gives CDR1 SGHRS, CDR2 YFSETQ. This CDR3 has 15 residues.

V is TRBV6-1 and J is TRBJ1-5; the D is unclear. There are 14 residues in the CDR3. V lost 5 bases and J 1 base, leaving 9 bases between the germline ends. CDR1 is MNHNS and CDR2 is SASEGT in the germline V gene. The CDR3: CASSPGRSNQPQHF. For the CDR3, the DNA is TGTGCCAGCAGTCCCGGGAGGAGCAATCAGCCCCAGCATTTT.

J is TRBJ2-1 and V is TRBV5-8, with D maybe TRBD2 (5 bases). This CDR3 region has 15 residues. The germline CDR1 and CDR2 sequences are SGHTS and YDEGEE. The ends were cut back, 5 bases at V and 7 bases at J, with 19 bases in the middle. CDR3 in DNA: TGTGCCAGCAGTGGAGGTTTGAGGGTTATTAATGAGCAGTTCTTC. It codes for CASSGGLRVINEQFF.

The CDR3 spells CASRGEGNTIYF. The CDR3 DNA sequence: TGTGCCAGCCGGGGGGAGGGAAACACCATATATTTT. The chain couples TRBV2 to TRBJ1-3; D possibly corresponds to TRBD1 (5 bases). V was shortened by 8 bases and J by 4 bases, with 9 bases between the two germline ends. The CDR3 consists of 12 residues. Germline loops: CDR1 SNHLY, CDR2 FYNNEI. The whole variable domain, filled in from reference TRBV2 and TRBJ1-3, reads EPEVTQTPSHQVTQMGQEVILRCVPISNHLYFYWYRQILGQKVEFLVSFYNNEISEKSEIFDDQFSVERPDGSNFTLKIRSTKLEDSAMYFCASRGEGNTIYFGEGSWLTVV.